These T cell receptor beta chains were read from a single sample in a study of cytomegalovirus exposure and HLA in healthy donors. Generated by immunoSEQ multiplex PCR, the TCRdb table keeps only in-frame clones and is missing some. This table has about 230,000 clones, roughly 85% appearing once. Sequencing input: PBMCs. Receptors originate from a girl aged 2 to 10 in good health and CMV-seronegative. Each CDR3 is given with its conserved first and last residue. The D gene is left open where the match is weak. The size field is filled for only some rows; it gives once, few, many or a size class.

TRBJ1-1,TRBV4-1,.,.,CASSQDWKTLNTEAFF,TGCGCCAGCAGCCAAGATTGGAAGACTCTGAACACTGAAGCTTTCTTT
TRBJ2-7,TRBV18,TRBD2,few,CASSPPGLAGFYEQYF,TGTGCCAGCTCACCACCTGGACTAGCGGGGTTCTACGAGCAGTACTTC
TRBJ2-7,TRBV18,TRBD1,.,CASSPTGDSYEQYF,TGTGCCAGCTCACCGACAGGGGATAGCTACGAGCAGTACTTC
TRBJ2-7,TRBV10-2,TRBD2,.,CASSERTSGFNEQYF,TGCGCCAGCAGTGAAAGGACTAGCGGGTTTAACGAGCAGTACTTC
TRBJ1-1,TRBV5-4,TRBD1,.,CASSPGQDRTGAFF,TGTGCCAGCAGCCCGGGACAGGACCGTACGGGGGCTTTCTTT
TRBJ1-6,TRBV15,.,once,CATSSHRSNSPLHF,TGTGCCACCAGCAGCCACAGGTCTAATTCACCCCTCCACTTT
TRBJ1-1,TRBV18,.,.,CASSPGATGTTEAFF,TGTGCCAGCTCACCAGGGGCTACAGGGACGACTGAAGCTTTCTTT
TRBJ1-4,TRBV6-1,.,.,CATQGYEKLFF,TGTGCCACTCAGGGGTATGAAAAACTGTTTTTT
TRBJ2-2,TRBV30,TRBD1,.,CAWKGGQGNTGELFF,TGTGCCTGGAAGGGGGGACAGGGGAACACCGGGGAGCTGTTTTTT
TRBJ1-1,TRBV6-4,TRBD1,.,CASQGVNTEAFF,TGTGCCAGCCAGGGGGTGAACACTGAAGCTTTCTTT
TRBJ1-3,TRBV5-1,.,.,CASSLVQGVAGNTIYF,TGCGCCAGCAGCTTGGTCCAGGGTGTCGCTGGAAACACCATATATTTT
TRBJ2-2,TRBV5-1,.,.,CASSLGTTGTGELFF,TGCGCCAGCAGCTTGGGAACCACGGGAACCGGGGAGCTGTTTTTT
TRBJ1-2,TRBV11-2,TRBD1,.,CASSLDYQGAHGYTF,TGTGCCAGCAGCTTAGATTACCAGGGGGCACATGGCTACACCTTC
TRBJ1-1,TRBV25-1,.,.,CASSGRWNTEAFF,TGTGCCAGCAGTGGCAGGTGGAACACTGAAGCTTTCTTT
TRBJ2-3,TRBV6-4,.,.,CASSDGATDTQYF,TGTGCCAGCAGTGACGGGGCGACAGATACGCAGTATTTT
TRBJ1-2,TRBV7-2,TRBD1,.,CASRRPGQGNYGYTF,TGTGCCAGCAGGCGTCCGGGACAGGGAAACTATGGCTACACCTTC
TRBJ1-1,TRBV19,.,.,CASRLRRPNTEAFF,TGTGCCAGTAGATTGCGGCGGCCGAACACTGAAGCTTTCTTT
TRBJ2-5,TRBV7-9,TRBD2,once,CASSPRLAGETQYF,TGTGCCAGCAGTCCGAGACTAGCCGGAGAGACCCAGTACTTC
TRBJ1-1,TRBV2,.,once,CASMSRQVNTEAFF,TGTGCCAGTATGTCAAGGCAGGTGAACACTGAAGCTTTCTTT
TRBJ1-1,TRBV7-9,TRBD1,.,CASSPRGLGTEAFF,TGTGCCAGCAGCCCCAGGGGGCTCGGCACTGAAGCTTTCTTT
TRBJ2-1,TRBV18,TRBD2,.,CASSPNPPGLASEQFF,TGTGCCAGCTCACCAAATCCCCCGGGACTAGCGAGTGAGCAGTTCTTC
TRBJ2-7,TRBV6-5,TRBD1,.,CASSYKGASSYEQYF,TGTGCCAGCAGTTACAAGGGGGCTAGCTCCTACGAGCAGTACTTC
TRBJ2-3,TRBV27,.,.,CASSLYNTQYF,TGTGCCAGCAGCCTGTATAATACGCAGTATTTT
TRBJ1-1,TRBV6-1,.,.,CASSPYQGTNTEAFF,TGTGCCAGCAGTCCCTATCAGGGGACGAACACTGAAGCTTTCTTT
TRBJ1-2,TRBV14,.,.,CASSRGGTLPYTF,TGTGCCAGCAGCCGGGGGGGGACCCTCCCCTACACCTTC
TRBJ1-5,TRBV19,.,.,CASRAGHSNQPQHF,TGTGCCAGTAGAGCGGGGCATAGCAATCAGCCCCAGCATTTT
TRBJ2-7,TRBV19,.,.,CASTPAGTGASYEQYF,TGTGCCAGTACCCCAGCCGGGACTGGGGCTAGCTACGAGCAGTACTTC
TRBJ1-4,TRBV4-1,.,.,CASSQVILEKLFF,TGCGCCAGCAGCCAAGTAATTTTGGAAAAACTGTTTTTT
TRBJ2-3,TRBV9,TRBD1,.,CASSVGTGRTDTQYF,TGTGCCAGCAGCGTGGGGACAGGGCGCACAGATACGCAGTATTTT
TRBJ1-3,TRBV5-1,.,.,CASSPGSGNTIYF,TGCGCCAGCAGCCCAGGGTCTGGAAACACCATATATTTT
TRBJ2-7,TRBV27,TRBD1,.,CASSLTAAGGSYEQYF,TGTGCCAGCAGTTTAACCGCTGCAGGGGGCTCCTACGAGCAGTACTTC
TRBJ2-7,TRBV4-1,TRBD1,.,CASSLTRQGGNYEQYF,TGCGCCAGCAGCCTAACACGACAGGGGGGTAACTACGAGCAGTACTTC
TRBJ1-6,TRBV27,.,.,CASSLGSSYNSPLHF,TGTGCCAGCAGTTTGGGGAGCTCCTATAATTCACCCCTCCACTTT
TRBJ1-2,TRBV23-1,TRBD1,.,CASRGSDRGGYGYTF,TGCGCCAGCAGAGGGTCCGACAGGGGCGGATATGGCTACACCTTC
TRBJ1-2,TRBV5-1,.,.,CASTNDRPPYGYTF,TGCGCCAGCACGAACGACAGACCTCCCTATGGCTACACCTTC
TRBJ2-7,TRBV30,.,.,CAWDKGQAGYEQYF,TGTGCCTGGGACAAGGGGCAAGCGGGCTACGAGCAGTACTTC
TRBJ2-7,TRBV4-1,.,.,CASSRLAWGTREQYF,TGCGCCAGCAGCCGACTCGCCTGGGGGACACGGGAGCAGTACTTC
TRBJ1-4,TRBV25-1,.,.,CASSEQFNEKLFF,TGTGCCAGCAGTGAACAATTTAATGAAAAACTGTTTTTT
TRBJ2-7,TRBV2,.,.,CASNLRQFSYEQYF,TGTGCCAGCAACCTTCGACAGTTCTCCTACGAGCAGTACTTC
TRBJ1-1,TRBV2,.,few,CASITGSSEAFF,TGTGCCAGCATAACCGGGTCTAGCGAAGCTTTCTTT
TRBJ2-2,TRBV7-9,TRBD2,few,CASSPIPSGSGTGELFF,TGTGCCAGCAGTCCGATCCCCAGCGGGAGCGGGACCGGGGAGCTGTTTTTT
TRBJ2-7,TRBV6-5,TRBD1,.,CASSVRDRRYEQYF,TGTGCCAGCAGTGTCCGGGACAGGAGGTACGAGCAGTACTTC
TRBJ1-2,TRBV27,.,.,CASSLFPTGKANYGYTF,TGTGCCAGCAGTTTATTCCCCACAGGGAAAGCTAACTATGGCTACACCTTC
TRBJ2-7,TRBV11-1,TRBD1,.,CASGTVSYEQYF,TGTGCCTCCGGGACAGTCTCCTACGAGCAGTACTTC
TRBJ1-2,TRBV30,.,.,CAWRWGRLGGYTF,TGTGCCTGGAGATGGGGGAGGCTAGGGGGCTACACCTTC
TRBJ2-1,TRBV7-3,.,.,CASSARGGYNEQFF,TGTGCCAGCAGCGCCAGGGGTGGGTACAATGAGCAGTTCTTC
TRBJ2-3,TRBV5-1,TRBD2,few,CASSQAGTSEDTQYF,TGCGCCAGCAGTCAGGCCGGGACTAGTGAGGATACGCAGTATTTT
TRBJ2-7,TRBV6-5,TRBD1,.,CASSYVGTVSYEQYF,TGTGCCAGCAGTTACGTCGGGACAGTCTCCTACGAGCAGTACTTC
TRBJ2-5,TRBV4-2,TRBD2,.,CASSQVVAGVLGETQYF,TGTGCCAGCAGCCAAGTGGTAGCGGGGGTTTTAGGAGAGACCCAGTACTTC
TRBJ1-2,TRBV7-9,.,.,CASSLDRVYGYTF,TGTGCCAGCAGCTTAGACAGGGTCTATGGCTACACCTTC
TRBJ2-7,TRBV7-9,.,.,CASSLGGGEQYF,TGTGCCAGCAGCTTAGGGGGAGGCGAGCAGTACTTC
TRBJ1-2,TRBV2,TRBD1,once,CASRMTGTDGYTF,TGTGCCAGCCGTATGACAGGGACGGATGGCTACACCTTC
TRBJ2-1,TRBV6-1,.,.,CASKDFAESNEQFF,TGTGCCAGCAAAGACTTCGCTGAGTCCAATGAGCAGTTCTTC
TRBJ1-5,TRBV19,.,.,CASSITPGPQPQHF,TGTGCCAGTAGTATAACCCCAGGGCCTCAGCCCCAGCATTTT
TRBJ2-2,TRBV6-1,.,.,CASKGRGDTGELFF,TGTGCCAGCAAGGGAAGGGGCGACACCGGGGAGCTGTTTTTT